The clone carrying this T cell receptor beta chain came up a few times. Collection of blood occurred at baseline, at cycle 4 day 1, and at cycle 7 day 1. The data are from a study of OX40 agonist ivuxolimab in advanced cancers. About the research overall: Patient treatment consisted of intravenous ivuxolimab administration every 2 weeks at 0.01 to 10 mg/kg.

Repertoires were generated with immunoSEQ multiplex PCR, while TCRdb's copy carries only in-frame clones and drops some. The repertoire consists of over 55,000 clones, with roughly 80% occurring once and the leading ten covering around 1.9%. This CDR3 has 20 residues. Germline V gene lookup returns CDR1 MDHEN and CDR2 SYDVKM. Between the trimmed V and J ends, which lost 3 bases and 3 bases, there was a span of 26 bases. Material: CD4+ or CD8+ T cells sorted from blood, obtained in a trial of the OX40 agonist ivuxolimab. The chain is built from TRBV28 and TRBJ1-4; D possibly corresponds to TRBD1 (5 bases). The clonotype comes from an adult with an advanced solid tumor such as melanoma, head and neck, liver or kidney cancer. The CDR3 nucleotides are TGTGCCAGCAGTTTCGGATACGGGGCGACCTGGGATAGGGCTAATGAAAAACTGTTTTTT. As protein: CASSFGYGATWDRANEKLFF. The variable domain in full, completed from reference TRBV28 and TRBJ1-4, reads DVKVTQSSRYLVKRTGEKVFLECVQDMDHENMFWYRQDPGLGLRLIYFSYDVKMKEKGDIPEGYSVSREKKERFSLILESASTNQTSMYLCASSFGYGATWDRANEKLFFGSGTQLSVL.